This T cell receptor (beta chain) emerged from a study of blood T cell repertoires in COVID-19. CDR1 and CDR2 from the germline V gene are SNHLY and FYNNEI. V gave up 6 bases and J gave up 8 bases, with 16 bases separating them. The CDR3 is 13 amino acids. TCRdb's table, derived via immunoSEQ multiplex PCR, lists solely in-frame clones and lacks some. Among some 150,000 clones listed, about 80% were seen once. This TCR came from a human donor in a cohort sampled during active COVID-19. Sequencing was performed on peripheral blood. J is TRBJ1-2 and V is TRBV2; a weak D match, TRBD1 (5 bases). CDR3 sequence reads: CASRQQDLRGYTF. CDR3 DNA: TGTGCCAGCAGACAACAGGACCTTAGGGGCTACACCTTC.